These T cell receptor beta chains were read from a single sample in a study of breast tumors, draining lymph nodes, adjacent tissues. Via MiXCR, TCRdb re-called the multiplex PCR reads, giving one row per CDR3 protein. The sample holds 150,000 to 200,000 distinct CDR3 sequences, about 30% seen once. The sequenced material came from axillary lymph node tissue. The receptors come from a female donor with breast cancer. Some clones in this sample may be carry-over from other donors' samples. Each CDR3 is given with its conserved first and last residue. Each record gives: V gene, clone size, D gene, J gene, CDR3 DNA, CDR3 protein. A D gene is named only where the DNA matches it firmly. A row's size may be missing; if present it is once, few, many or a size class.

TRBV7-2	-	TRBD1	TRBJ1-4	TGTGCCAGCAGCCCTTATCGGGCAGGGGGCAATGGTGAAAAACTGTTTTTT	CASSPYRAGGNGEKLFF
TRBV9	many	TRBD1	TRBJ1-5	TGTGCCAGCAGCTCCACGGGACAGGCTCAGCCCCAGCATTTT	CASSSTGQAQPQHF
TRBV6-2/TRBV6-3	many	-	TRBJ2-7	TGTGCCAGCAGTTACGGAGCCGGAAACTACGAGCAGTACTTC	CASSYGAGNYEQYF
TRBV20-1	-	-	TRBJ1-5	TGCAGTGCTAGAGATAGGAAGACCCAGCATTTT	CSARDRKTQHF
TRBV7-9	-	-	TRBJ1-6	TGTGCCAGCAGTATACCCTTCGGACCCCTCCACTTT	CASSIPFGPLHF
TRBV7-9	-	-	TRBJ2-1	-	CASSFYICSAARGDNEQFF
TRBV5-1	-	TRBD2	TRBJ2-7	TGCGCCAGCAGCACCGGGGGGACCTACGAGCAGTACTTC	CASSTGGTYEQYF
TRBV28	many	-	TRBJ1-6	TGTGCCAGCAGTGAATTAGTGAGGGATAATTCACCCCTCCACTTT	CASSELVRDNSPLHF
TRBV28	many	TRBD1	TRBJ2-7	TGTGCCAGCAGTTTCGGGACAGTCGGAAACTACGAGCAGTACTTC	CASSFGTVGNYEQYF
TRBV13	many	-	TRBJ2-5	TGTGCCAGCAGCTTGGGGTCCGGTGCAAAGACCCAGTACTTC	CASSLGSGAKTQYF
TRBV7-9	-	-	TRBJ2-3	TGTGCCAGCAGCCCGGACTGGGGGACACGGGACGCGCAGTATTTT	CASSPDWGTRDAQYF
TRBV20-1	-	-	TRBJ1-2	TGCAGTGCCCCACCGGGATCTAACTATGGCTACACCTTC	CSAPPGSNYGYTF
TRBV2	many	-	TRBJ1-1	TGTGCCAGCAGTGACCGCCCGGGGACCACTGAAGCTTTCTTT	CASSDRPGTTEAFF
TRBV20-1	-	-	TRBJ2-7	TGCAGTGCTACCTTGGCGCGGGGGCCCTCCAAGCAGTACTTC	CSATLARGPSKQYF
TRBV2	-	TRBD1	TRBJ2-7	TGTGCCAGCCACAGGGGGCCCCACGAGCAGTACTTC	CASHRGPHEQYF
TRBV19	many	-	TRBJ1-3	TGTGCCAGTAGAAGCCAGGCGGGAAACACCATATATTTT	CASRSQAGNTIYF
TRBV6-4	-	-	TRBJ1-4	TGTGCCAACGAGAGCTCGACGGGGGCGACTAATGAAAAACTGTCTTTT	CANESSTGATNEKLSF
TRBV29-1	-	-	TRBJ2-6	TGCAGCGTTTACGGCATATCCGACATGACTTTC	CSVYGISDMTF
TRBV28	-	-	TRBJ1-4	TGTGCCAGCAGTTTATGGGCAGGGTTCAGGGAAAAACTGTTTTTT	CASSLWAGFREKLFF
TRBV15	many	TRBD1	TRBJ2-1	TGTGCCACCAGCAGAGCCCTTCCCCTACACAGGGGGCTGTCAGACTCCTACAATGAGCAGTTCTTC	CATSRALPLHRGLSDSYNEQFF
TRBV6-4	-	-	TRBJ1-6	TGTGCCAGCAGAGTGGAAAGGAATCCACCCCTCCACTTT	CASRVERNPPLHF
TRBV6-5	many	-	TRBJ1-5	TGTGCCAGCAGAGACAATAGCGATCAGCCCCAGCATTTT	CASRDNSDQPQHF
TRBV24-1	many	-	TRBJ1-2	TGTGCCACCAGTGATTACAGGTTCGGTGGCTACACCTTC	CATSDYRFGGYTF
TRBV5-5	-	TRBD1	TRBJ2-4	TGTGCCAGCAGCGCTACAGGGGCCGGCGGGTTAAACATTCAGTACTTC	CASSATGAGGLNIQYF
TRBV20-1	-	-	TRBJ2-5	TGCAGTGCGTCCCGATCCGGGGGCGGGGGTGCGAATGTGGAGACCCAGTACTTC	CSASRSGGGGANVETQYF
TRBV7-2	many	-	TRBJ1-6	TGTGCCAGCAGCCGGGAGACCGGGATCGGTTACTCACCCCTCCACTTT	CASSRETGIGYSPLHF
TRBV30	many	-	TRBJ1-3	TGTGCCTGGACAATGTTGGCCTCCTCTGGAAACACCATATATTTT	CAWTMLASSGNTIYF
TRBV24-1	-	-	TRBJ2-3	TGTGCCACCAGCGATCACGGGAGCCTGATGGATACGCAGTATTTT	CATSDHGSLMDTQYF
TRBV7-9	many	-	TRBJ2-1	TGTGCCAGCAGCACCGGTTTTGGGAGGTACAATGAGCAGTTCTTC	CASSTGFGRYNEQFF
TRBV29-1	-	-	TRBJ1-4	TGCAGCGTTGGCAGGGATGGGGAAAAACTGTTTTTT	CSVGRDGEKLFF
TRBV18	many	-	TRBJ2-3	TGTGCCAGCTCACCGGGGCGAGGGGGAACTGATACGCAGTATTTT	CASSPGRGGTDTQYF
TRBV6-6	-	TRBD1	TRBJ1-3	TGTGCCAGCAGGACAGGGGTCTCTGGAAACACCATATATTTT	CASRTGVSGNTIYF
TRBV12-3/TRBV12-4	-	TRBD2	TRBJ2-3	TGTGCCAGCAGAGGGGAAGCGGGAGGGCCGACAGATACGCAGTATTTT	CASRGEAGGPTDTQYF
TRBV15	many	-	TRBJ2-1	TGTGCCACCAGCTTAGACAGACCACAGGGAAATGAGCAGTTCTTC	CATSLDRPQGNEQFF
TRBV29-1	many	TRBD2	TRBJ2-1	TGCAGCGTTGAAGTAGCGGGGGGGCCCTCGTACAATGAGCAGTTCTTC	CSVEVAGGPSYNEQFF
TRBV11-2	many	TRBD1	TRBJ2-1	TGTGCCAGCAGATACCCGGGACAGGGGGCTGGATCAGCTTACAATGAGCAGTTCTTC	CASRYPGQGAGSAYNEQFF
TRBV7-8	many	TRBD1	TRBJ1-2	TGTGCCAGCAGCTTAGAGATAGGGCTGGACAGGACAGCAAGAATCTATGGCTACACCTTC	CASSLEIGLDRTARIYGYTF
TRBV2	-	-	TRBJ1-3	TGTGCTAGCAGCGCCGGACGTCAAAGCTCTGGAAACACCATATATTTT	CASSAGRQSSGNTIYF
TRBV5-1	-	-	TRBJ2-5	TGCGCCAGCAGGTCTCGACAGGATCAAGTGCCCCAGTACTTC	CASRSRQDQVPQYF
TRBV3-2	many	-	TRBJ1-2	TGTGCCAGCAGCCAAGATGCAAACCGGGTGGAGGTGCGTGGCTACACCTTC	CASSQDANRVEVRGYTF
TRBV30	many	-	TRBJ2-3	TGTGCCTGGAGTTACCCAGATACGCAGTATTTT	CAWSYPDTQYF
TRBV5-1	many	TRBD2	TRBJ2-3	TGCGCCAGCAGCTTTCTAGCGGGGGGGCCAGATACGCAGTATTTT	CASSFLAGGPDTQYF
TRBV7-2	many	-	TRBJ1-5	TGTGCCAGCAGCCGCATTAGCAATCAGCCCCAGCATTTT	CASSRISNQPQHF
TRBV28	many	-	TRBJ2-5	TGTGCCAGCAGTTTAAATAGGCAGACCCAGTACTTC	CASSLNRQTQYF
TRBV5-4	-	TRBD1	TRBJ2-5	TGTGCCAGCAGAAGGGAGGGACAGGGTGTCGAGACCCAGTACTTC	CASRREGQGVETQYF
TRBV6-2/TRBV6-3	-	-	TRBJ2-5	TGTGCCAGCAGTCACGTCCAGCCCCAAGAGACCCAGTACTTC	CASSHVQPQETQYF
TRBV5-5	many	-	TRBJ1-5	TGTGCCAGCTCCCCTGAGGGGGGGGCCTCTGGGCCCCAGCATTTT	CASSPEGGASGPQHF
TRBV5-8	many	TRBD1	TRBJ1-2	TGTGCCAGCAGCGAGGACAGGGGGCTTAGTGGCTACACCTTC	CASSEDRGLSGYTF
TRBV7-2	-	-	TRBJ1-2	TGTGCCAGCAGCTTAGATTGCAGTTCTAACTATGGCTACCCCTTC	CASSLDCSSNYGYPF
TRBV7-2	many	-	TRBJ2-2	TGTGCCAGCAGCTCCTTCCCCCCTACCGGGGAGCTGTTTTTT	CASSSFPPTGELFF
TRBV7-2	-	-	TRBJ2-1	TGTGCCAGCAGCTTAGTCGGCGGGCGGTCCTACTGTGAGCAGTTCTTC	CASSLVGGRSYCEQFF
TRBV24-1	many	TRBD1	TRBJ2-5	TGTGCCACCAGACAGGGGGAGACCCAGTACTTC	CATRQGETQYF
TRBV6-5	many	TRBD2	TRBJ2-1	TGTGCCAGCAGTCCATTCAGACTAGCGGGAGGGCCCGACAATGAGCAGTTCTTC	CASSPFRLAGGPDNEQFF
TRBV15	-	-	TRBJ1-6	TGTGCCACCAGCAGCCCACTTGGGATGGACTCACCCCTCCACTTT	CATSSPLGMDSPLHF
TRBV2	many	-	TRBJ2-3	TGTGCCAGCAAGGTCGACTCAAGCACAGATACGCAGTATTTT	CASKVDSSTDTQYF
TRBV9	-	TRBD1	TRBJ1-6	TGTGCCAGCAGCGTAGGGGGACAGGGGGAACATTCACCCCTCCACTTT	CASSVGGQGEHSPLHF
TRBV6-6	many	-	TRBJ2-3	TGTGCCAGCAGTCGCACCGGGGTTTCCACGCAGTATTTT	CASSRTGVSTQYF